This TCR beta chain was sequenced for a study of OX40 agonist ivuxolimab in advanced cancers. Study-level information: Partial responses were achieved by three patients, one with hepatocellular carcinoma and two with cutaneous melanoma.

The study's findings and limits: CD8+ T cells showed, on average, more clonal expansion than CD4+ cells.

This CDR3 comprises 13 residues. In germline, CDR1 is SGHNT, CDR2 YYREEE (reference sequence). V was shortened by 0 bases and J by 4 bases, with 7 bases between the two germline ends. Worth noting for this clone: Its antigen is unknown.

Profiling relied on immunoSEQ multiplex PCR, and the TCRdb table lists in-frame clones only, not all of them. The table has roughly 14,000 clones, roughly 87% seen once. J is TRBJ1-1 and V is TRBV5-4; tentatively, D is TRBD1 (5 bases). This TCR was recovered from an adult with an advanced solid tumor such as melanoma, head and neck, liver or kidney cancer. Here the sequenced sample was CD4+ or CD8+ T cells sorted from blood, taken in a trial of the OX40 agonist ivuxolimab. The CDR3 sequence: CASSLDGGTEAFF. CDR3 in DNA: TGTGCCAGCAGCTTGGATGGGGGCACTGAAGCTTTCTTT.